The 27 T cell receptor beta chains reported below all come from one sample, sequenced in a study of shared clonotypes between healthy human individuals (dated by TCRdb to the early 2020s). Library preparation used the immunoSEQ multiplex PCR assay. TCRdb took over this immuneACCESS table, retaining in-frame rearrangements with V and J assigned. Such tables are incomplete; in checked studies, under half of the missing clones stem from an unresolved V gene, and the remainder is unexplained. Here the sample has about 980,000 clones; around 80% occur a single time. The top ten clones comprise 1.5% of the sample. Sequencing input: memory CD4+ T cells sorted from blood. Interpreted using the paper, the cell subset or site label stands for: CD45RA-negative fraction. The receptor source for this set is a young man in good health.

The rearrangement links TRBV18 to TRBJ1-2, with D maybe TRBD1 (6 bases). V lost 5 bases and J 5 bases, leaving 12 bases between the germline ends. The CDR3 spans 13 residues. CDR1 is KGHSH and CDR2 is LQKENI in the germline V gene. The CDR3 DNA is TGTGCCAGCTCAACGGACAGTTTATATGGCTACACCTTC. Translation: CASSTDSLYGYTF. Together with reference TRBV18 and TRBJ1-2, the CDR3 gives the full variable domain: NAGVMQNPRHLVRRRGQEARLRCSPMKGHSHVYWYRQLPEEGLKFMVYLQKENIIDESGMPKERFSAEFPKEGPSILRIQQVVRGDSAAYFCASSTDSLYGYTFGSGTRLTVV.

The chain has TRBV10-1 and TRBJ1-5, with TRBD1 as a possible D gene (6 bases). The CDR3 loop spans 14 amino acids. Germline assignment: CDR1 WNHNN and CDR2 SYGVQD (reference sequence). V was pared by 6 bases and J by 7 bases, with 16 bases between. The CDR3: CASSGSKDSQPQHF. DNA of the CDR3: TGCGCCAGCAGCGGGTCCAAGGACAGCCAGCCCCAGCATTTT.

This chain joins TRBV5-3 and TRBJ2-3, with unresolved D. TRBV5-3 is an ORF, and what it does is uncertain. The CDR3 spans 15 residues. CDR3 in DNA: TGTGGGAGAAGCCCCGGGTCTAGGGTGGATGGTACGCAGTATTTT. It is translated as CGRSPGSRVDGTQYF.

The CDR3 region has the DNA TGTGCCAGCAGCAAATCCGACTCGTACCCCTACAATGAGCAGTTCTTC. The encoded protein is CASSKSDSYPYNEQFF. V gene TRBV7-2 combines with J gene TRBJ2-1, with unresolved D. The CDR3 extends over 16 amino acids. V dropped 5 bases and J dropped 2 bases, with 16 bases sitting between them. Germline V CDR1 and CDR2: SGHTA, FQGNSA.

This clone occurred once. In nucleotides, the CDR3 is TGCGCCAGCAGCCAAGATCAAGGGCAGACTTCACCCCTCCACTTT. Residues: CASSQDQGQTSPLHF. The rearrangement links TRBV4-3 to TRBJ1-6; D unclear. Between the trimmed V and J ends, which lost 0 bases and 9 bases, there was a span of 12 bases. Germline CDR1 LGHNA, CDR2 YSLEER. The CDR3 totals 15 residues.

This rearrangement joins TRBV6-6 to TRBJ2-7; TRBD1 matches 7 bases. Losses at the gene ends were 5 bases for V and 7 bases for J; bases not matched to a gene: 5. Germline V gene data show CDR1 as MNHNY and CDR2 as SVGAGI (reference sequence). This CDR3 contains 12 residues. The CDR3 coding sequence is TGTGCCAGCAGTCCACCCAGGGGGGAGCAGTACTTC. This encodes CASSPPRGEQYF.

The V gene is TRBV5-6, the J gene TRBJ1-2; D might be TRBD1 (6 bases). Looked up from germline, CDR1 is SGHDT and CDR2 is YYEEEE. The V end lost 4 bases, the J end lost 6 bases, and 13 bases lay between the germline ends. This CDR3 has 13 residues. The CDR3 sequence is CASSIRGWDGYTF. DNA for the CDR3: TGTGCCAGCAGCATCAGGGGTTGGGATGGCTACACCTTC.

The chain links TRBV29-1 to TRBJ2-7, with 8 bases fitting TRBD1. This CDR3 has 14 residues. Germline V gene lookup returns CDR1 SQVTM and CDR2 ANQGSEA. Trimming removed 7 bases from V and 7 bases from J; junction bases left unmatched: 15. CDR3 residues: CSAGPGTGLEEQYF. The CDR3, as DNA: TGCAGCGCGGGCCCCGGGACAGGTCTGGAGGAGCAGTACTTC.

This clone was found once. CDR3 in amino acids: CASSLPRDSNQPQHF. CDR3 sequence (DNA): TGTGCCAGCAGTCTTCCCAGGGATAGCAATCAGCCCCAGCATTTT. The chain is built from TRBV6-1 and TRBJ1-5; possible D gene TRBD1, 5 bases. V was trimmed by 5 bases and J by 0 bases, leaving 11 bases between them. CDR3 length: 15 residues. The germline V gene has CDR1 MNHNS and CDR2 SASEGT.

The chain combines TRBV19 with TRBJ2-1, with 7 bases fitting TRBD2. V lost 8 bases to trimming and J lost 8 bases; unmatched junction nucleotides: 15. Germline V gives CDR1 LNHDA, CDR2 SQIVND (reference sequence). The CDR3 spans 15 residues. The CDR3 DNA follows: TGTGCCAGTGGGGTTATTCCAGCGGGATTACATGAGCAGTTCTTC. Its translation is CASGVIPAGLHEQFF.

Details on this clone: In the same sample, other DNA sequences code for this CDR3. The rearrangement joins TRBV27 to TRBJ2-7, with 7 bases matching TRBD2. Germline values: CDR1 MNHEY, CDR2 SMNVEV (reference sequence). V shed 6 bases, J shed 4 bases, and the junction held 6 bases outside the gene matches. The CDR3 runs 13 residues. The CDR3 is CASSPGLGYEQYF. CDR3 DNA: TGTGCCAGCAGCCCTGGACTAGGGTACGAGCAGTACTTC.

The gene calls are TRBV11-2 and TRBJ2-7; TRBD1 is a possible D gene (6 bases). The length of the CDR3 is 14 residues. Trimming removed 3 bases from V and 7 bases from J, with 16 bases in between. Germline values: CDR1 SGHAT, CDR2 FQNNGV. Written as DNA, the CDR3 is TGTGCCAGCAGCTTCGACAGGACCCCTGGAGAGCAGTACTTC. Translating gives CASSFDRTPGEQYF.

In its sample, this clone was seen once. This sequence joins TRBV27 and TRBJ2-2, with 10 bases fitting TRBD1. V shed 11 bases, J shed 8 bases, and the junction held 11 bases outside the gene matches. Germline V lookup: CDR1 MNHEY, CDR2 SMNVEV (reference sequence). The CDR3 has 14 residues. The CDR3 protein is CAARGTGDLGELFF. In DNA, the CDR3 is TGTGCCGCAAGGGGGACAGGGGATCTAGGGGAGCTGTTTTTT.

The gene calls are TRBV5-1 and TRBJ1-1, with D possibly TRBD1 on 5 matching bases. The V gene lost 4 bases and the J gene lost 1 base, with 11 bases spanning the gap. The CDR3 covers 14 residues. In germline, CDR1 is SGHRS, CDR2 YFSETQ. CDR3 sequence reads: CASSRGGQNTEAFF. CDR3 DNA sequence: TGCGCCAGCAGCCGCGGCGGACAGAACACTGAAGCTTTCTTT.

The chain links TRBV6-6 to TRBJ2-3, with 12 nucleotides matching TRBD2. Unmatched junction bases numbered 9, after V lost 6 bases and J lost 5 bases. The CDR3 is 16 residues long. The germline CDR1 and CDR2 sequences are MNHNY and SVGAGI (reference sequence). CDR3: CASSPSSGGAVDTQYF. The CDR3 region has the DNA TGTGCCAGCAGCCCCTCTAGCGGGGGGGCCGTAGATACGCAGTATTTT.

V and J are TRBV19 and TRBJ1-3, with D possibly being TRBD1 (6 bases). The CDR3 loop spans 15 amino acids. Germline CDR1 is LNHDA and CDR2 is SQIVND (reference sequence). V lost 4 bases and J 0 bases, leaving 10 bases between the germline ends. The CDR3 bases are TGTGCCAGTAGTAACACAGGGTTCTCTGGAAACACCATATATTTT. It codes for CASSNTGFSGNTIYF.

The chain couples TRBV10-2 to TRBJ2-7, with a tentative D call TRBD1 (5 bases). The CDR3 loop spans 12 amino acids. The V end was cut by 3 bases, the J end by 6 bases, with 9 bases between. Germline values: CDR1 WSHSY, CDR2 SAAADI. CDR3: CASSEWGAEQYF. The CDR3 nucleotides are TGCGCCAGCAGTGAATGGGGCGCCGAGCAGTACTTC.

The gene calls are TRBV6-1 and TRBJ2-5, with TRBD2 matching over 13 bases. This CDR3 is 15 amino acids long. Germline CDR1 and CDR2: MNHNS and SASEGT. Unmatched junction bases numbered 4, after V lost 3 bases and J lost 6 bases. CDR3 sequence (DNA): TGTGCCAGCAGTGAGGGACTAGCGGGGTTTCAGACCCAGTACTTC. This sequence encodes CASSEGLAGFQTQYF.

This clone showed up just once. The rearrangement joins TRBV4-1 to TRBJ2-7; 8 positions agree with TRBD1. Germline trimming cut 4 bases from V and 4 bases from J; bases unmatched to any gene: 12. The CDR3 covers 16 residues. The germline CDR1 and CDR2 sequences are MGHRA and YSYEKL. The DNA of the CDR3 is TGCGCCAGCAGCCGAGATGGGACAGGAGAGCTGTACGAGCAGTACTTC. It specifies CASSRDGTGELYEQYF.

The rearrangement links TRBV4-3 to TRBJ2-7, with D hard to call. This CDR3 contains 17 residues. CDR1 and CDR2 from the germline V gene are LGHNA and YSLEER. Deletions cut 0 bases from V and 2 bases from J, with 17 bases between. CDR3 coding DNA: TGCGCCAGCAGCCAAGATAATCAGGACCTTGCGGCCTACGAGCAGTACTTC. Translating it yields CASSQDNQDLAAYEQYF.

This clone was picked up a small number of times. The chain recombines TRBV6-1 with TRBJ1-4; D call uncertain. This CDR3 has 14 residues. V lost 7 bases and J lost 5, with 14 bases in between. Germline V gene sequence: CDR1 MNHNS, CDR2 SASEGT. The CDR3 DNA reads TGTGCCAGCATAGGAGGGCCCCCGAATGAAAAACTGTTTTTT. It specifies CASIGGPPNEKLFF.

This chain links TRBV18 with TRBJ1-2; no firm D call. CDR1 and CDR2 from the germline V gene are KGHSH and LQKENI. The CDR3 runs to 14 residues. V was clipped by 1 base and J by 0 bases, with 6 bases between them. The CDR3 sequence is CASSPLTANYGYTF. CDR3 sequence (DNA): TGTGCCAGCTCACCACTAACAGCTAACTATGGCTACACCTTC.

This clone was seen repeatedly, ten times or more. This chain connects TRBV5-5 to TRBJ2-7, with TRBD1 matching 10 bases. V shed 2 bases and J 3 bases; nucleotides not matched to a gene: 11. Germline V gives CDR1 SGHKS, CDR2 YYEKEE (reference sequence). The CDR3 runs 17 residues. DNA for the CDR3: TGTGCCAGCAGCTTTGGGACAACCCGGGACAGGGGCTACGAGCAGTACTTC. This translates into CASSFGTTRDRGYEQYF.

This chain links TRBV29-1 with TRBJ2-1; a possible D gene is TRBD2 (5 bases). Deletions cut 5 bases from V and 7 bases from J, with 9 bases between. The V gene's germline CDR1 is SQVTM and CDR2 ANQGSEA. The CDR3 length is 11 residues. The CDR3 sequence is CSVHSGNEQFF. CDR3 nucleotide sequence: TGCAGCGTTCACTCGGGGAATGAGCAGTTCTTC.

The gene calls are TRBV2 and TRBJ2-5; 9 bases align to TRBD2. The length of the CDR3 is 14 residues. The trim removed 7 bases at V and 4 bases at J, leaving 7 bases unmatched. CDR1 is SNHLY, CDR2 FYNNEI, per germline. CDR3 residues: CASTSREGRETQYF. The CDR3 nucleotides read TGTGCCAGCACGTCGCGGGAGGGCCGAGAGACCCAGTACTTC.

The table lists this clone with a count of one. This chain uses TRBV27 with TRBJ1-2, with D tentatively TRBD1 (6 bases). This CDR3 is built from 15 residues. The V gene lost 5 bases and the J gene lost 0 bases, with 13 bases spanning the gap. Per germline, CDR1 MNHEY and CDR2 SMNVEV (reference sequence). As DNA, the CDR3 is TGTGCCAGCAGTCTCCGGGGGGCCTCTAACTATGGCTACACCTTC. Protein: CASSLRGASNYGYTF.

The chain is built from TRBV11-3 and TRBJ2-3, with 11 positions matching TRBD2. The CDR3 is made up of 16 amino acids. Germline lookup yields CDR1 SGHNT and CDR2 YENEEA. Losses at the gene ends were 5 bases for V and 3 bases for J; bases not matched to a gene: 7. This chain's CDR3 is CASSTSVAGGTDTQYF. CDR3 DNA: TGTGCCAGCAGCACCTCCGTAGCGGGGGGGACAGATACGCAGTATTTT.